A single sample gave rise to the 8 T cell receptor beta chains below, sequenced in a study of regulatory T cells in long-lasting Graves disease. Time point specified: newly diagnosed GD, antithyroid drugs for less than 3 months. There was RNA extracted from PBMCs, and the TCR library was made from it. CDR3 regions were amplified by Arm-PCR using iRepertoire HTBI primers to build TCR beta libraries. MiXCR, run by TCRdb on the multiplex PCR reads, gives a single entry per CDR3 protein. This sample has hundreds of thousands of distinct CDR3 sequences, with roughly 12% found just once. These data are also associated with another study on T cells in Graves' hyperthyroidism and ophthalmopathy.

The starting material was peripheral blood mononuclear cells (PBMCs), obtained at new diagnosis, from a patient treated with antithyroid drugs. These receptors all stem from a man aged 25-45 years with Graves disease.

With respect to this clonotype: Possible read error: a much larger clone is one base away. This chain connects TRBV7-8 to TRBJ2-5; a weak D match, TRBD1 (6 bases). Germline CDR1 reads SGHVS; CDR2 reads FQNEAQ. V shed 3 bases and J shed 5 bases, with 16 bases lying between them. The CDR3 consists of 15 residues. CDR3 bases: TGTGCCAGCAGCTTCGACAGGTTGCCATACGAGACCCAGTACTTC. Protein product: CASSFDRLPYETQYF.

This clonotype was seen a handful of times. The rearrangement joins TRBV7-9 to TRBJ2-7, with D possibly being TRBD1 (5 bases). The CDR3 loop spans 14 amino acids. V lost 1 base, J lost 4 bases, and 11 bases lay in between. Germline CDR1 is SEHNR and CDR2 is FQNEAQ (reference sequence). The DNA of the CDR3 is TGTGCCAGCAGCTTAGAGCAGGGTGGATACGAGCAGTACTTC. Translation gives CASSLEQGGYEQYF.

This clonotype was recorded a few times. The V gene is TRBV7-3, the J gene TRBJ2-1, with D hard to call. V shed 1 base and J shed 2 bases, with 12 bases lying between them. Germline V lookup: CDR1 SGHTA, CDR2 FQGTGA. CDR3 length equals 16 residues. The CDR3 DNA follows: TGTGCCAGCAGCTTAATAGATTCTCGCCCCTACAATGAGCAGTTCTTC. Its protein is CASSLIDSRPYNEQFF.

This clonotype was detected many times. The CDR3 nucleotides are TGCGCCAGCAGCTTGGGTGATAGCGCGGTCACCTACGAGCAGTACTTC. This sequence encodes CASSLGDSAVTYEQYF. The chain combines TRBV5-1 with TRBJ2-7; tentatively, D is TRBD2 (5 bases). The CDR3 is 16 amino acids. Trimming pared 0 bases from V and 2 bases from J, leaving 15 bases between. Germline CDR1 reads SGHRS; CDR2 reads YFSETQ.

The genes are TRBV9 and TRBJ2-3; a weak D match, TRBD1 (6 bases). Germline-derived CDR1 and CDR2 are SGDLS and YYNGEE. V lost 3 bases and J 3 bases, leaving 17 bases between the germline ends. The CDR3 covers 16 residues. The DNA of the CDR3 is TGTGCCAGCAGCGCGGGTCAGAGGGGGTTGACAGATACGCAGTATTTT. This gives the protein CASSAGQRGLTDTQYF.

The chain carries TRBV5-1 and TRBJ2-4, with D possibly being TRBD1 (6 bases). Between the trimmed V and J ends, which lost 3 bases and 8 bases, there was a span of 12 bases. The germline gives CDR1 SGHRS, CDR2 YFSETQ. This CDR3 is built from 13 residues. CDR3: CASSSGAIDIQYF. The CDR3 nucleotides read TGCGCCAGCAGCTCAGGGGCTATAGACATTCAGTACTTC.

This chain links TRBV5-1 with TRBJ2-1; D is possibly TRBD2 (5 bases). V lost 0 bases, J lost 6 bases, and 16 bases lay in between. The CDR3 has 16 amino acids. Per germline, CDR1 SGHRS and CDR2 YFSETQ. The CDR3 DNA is TGCGCCAGCAGCTTGGATACTAGACCCTTAGGCAATGAGCAGTTCTTC. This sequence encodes CASSLDTRPLGNEQFF.

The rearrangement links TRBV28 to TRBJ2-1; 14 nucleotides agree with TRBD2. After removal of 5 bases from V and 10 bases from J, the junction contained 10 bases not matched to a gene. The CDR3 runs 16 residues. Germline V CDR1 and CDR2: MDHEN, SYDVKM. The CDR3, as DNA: TGTGCCAGCAGTCCGCCCTTGGGACTAGCGGGAGTGGAGCAGTTCTTC. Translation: CASSPPLGLAGVEQFF.